The 30 T cell receptor beta chains presented below share a single source sample, sequenced in a study of identical twins. One entry per CDR3 protein, called by TCRdb with MiXCR from the 5' RACE reads. The sample yields 250,000 or so distinct CDR3 sequences, about 8.3% seen once. This sample was shared with a second study, whose subject was yellow fever vaccine responses in identical twins.

Sequencing was performed on CD8+ T cells sorted from blood. The receptors stem from a woman aged 18 to 35 in good health.

In this sample, this clonotype turned up many times. The chain employs TRBV12-3 or TRBV12-4 and TRBJ1-1, with D maybe TRBD1 (5 bases). CDR3 size: 12 residues. V gave up 8 bases and J gave up 8 bases, with 15 bases separating them. This chain's CDR3 is CASLGGSGEAFF. DNA of the CDR3: TGTGCCAGCCTGGGGGGGAGCGGGGAAGCTTTCTTT.

This clonotype was observed a handful of times. The gene calls are TRBV13 and TRBJ2-7; the D gene is possibly TRBD2 (5 bases). This CDR3 has 15 residues. From germline, CDR1 is PRHDT and CDR2 FYEKMQ (reference sequence). V shed 2 bases and J shed 2 bases, with 13 bases lying between them. The CDR3 loop reads CASSLWADFPYEQYF. The CDR3 region has the DNA TGTGCCAGCAGCTTATGGGCGGACTTTCCCTACGAGCAGTACTTC.

This clonotype was counted between two and nine times. J is TRBJ2-5 and V is TRBV5-6; D uncertain. From germline, CDR1 is SGHDT and CDR2 YYEEEE. V was trimmed by 2 bases and J by 5 bases, leaving 13 bases between them. This CDR3 is built from 14 residues. The CDR3, as DNA: TGTGCCAGCAGCTTATTGTTGTCCCCGGAGACCCAGTACTTC. It specifies CASSLLLSPETQYF. Looking up the rest from reference TRBV5-6 and TRBJ2-5 gives the full variable domain: DAGVTQSPTHLIKTRGQQVTLRCSPKSGHDTVSWYQQALGQGPQFIFQYYEEEERQRGNFPDRFSGHQFPNYSSELNVNALLLGDSALYLCASSLLLSPETQYFGPGTRLLVL.

This clonotype was detected a few times. The V gene is TRBV24-1, the J gene TRBJ2-2, with D possibly TRBD1 on 5 matching bases. The CDR3 covers 18 residues. The V end lost 3 bases, the J end lost 0 bases, and 16 bases lay between the germline ends. Germline V CDR1 and CDR2: KGHDR, SFDVKD. The CDR3 loop reads CATSDPQADTANTGELFF. In DNA, the CDR3 is TGTGCCACCAGTGATCCACAGGCGGACACCGCGAACACCGGGGAGCTGTTTTTT.

This clonotype showed up just a few times. The gene calls are TRBV11-2 and TRBJ2-3; TRBD2 agrees at 7 bases. Germline assignment: CDR1 SGHAT and CDR2 FQNNGV. The CDR3 extends over 16 amino acids. After removal of 1 base from V and 2 bases from J, the junction contained 6 bases not matched to a gene. CDR3 in DNA: TGTGCCAGCAGCTTAGGTCCGGGGGGATCCACAGATACGCAGTATTTT. Protein: CASSLGPGGSTDTQYF.

Comments on this clonotype: One base away lies a much larger clone, so this may be a sequencing read error. The V call is TRBV15, the J call TRBJ2-3; 10 bases match TRBD2. The CDR3 consists of 14 residues. CDR1 and CDR2 (germline): LNHNV, YYDKDF (reference sequence). CDR3 sequence reads: CATSPLAGADTEYF. CDR3 DNA sequence: TGTGCCACCTCCCCCCTAGCGGGAGCAGATACGGAGTATTTT.

This clonotype was found many times. The chain uses TRBV27 and TRBJ2-2; 11 bases are a match to TRBD2. With V trimmed by 5 bases and J by 5 bases, 13 bases remained unmatched. The CDR3 is made up of 18 amino acids. Germline V CDR1 and CDR2: MNHEY, SMNVEV (reference sequence). This chain's CDR3 is CASSQGGGLAGLTGELFF. As DNA, the CDR3 is TGTGCCAGCAGTCAAGGGGGCGGACTAGCGGGCTTAACCGGGGAGCTGTTTTTT.

The chain couples TRBV7-6 to TRBJ2-5; 7 nucleotides align to TRBD1. This CDR3 region has 14 residues. V shed 5 bases and J 4 bases; nucleotides not matched to a gene: 7. CDR1 and CDR2 (germline): SGHVS, FNYEAQ. The CDR3 DNA sequence: TGTGCCAGCAGCCAGACAGGGTTAGGAGAGACCCAGTACTTC. Translated: CASSQTGLGETQYF.

The chain uses TRBV7-9 and TRBJ2-5; 8 nucleotides line up with TRBD2. The length of the CDR3 is 15 residues. The ends lost 4 bases at V and 0 bases at J; junction bases unmatched: 4. CDR1 is SEHNR and CDR2 is FQNEAQ in the germline V gene (reference sequence). CDR3 coding DNA: TGTGCCAGCAGCTCACCAGCGGGGGACCAAGAGACCCAGTACTTC. Amino acid sequence: CASSSPAGDQETQYF.

The genes are TRBV28 and TRBJ1-4; 9 bases align to TRBD1. With 8 bases clipped from V and 5 bases from J, the junction kept 3 bases outside the gene matches. Germline V lookup: CDR1 MDHEN, CDR2 SYDVKM. There are 13 residues in the CDR3. The CDR3 DNA is TGTGCCAGCCTCGACAGGGGGAATGAAAAACTGTTTTTT. This gives the protein CASLDRGNEKLFF. The full variable domain, with the rest looked up from reference TRBV28 and TRBJ1-4, is DVKVTQSSRYLVKRTGEKVFLECVQDMDHENMFWYRQDPGLGLRLIYFSYDVKMKEKGDIPEGYSVSREKKERFSLILESASTNQTSMYLCASLDRGNEKLFFGSGTQLSVL.

This rearrangement joins TRBV4-1 to TRBJ2-3; D is unresolved. The germline V gene has CDR1 MGHRA and CDR2 YSYEKL. The germline V and J ends were trimmed by 4 bases and 0 bases, with 11 bases remaining between them. This CDR3 comprises 15 residues. The CDR3 protein is CASSLLLGSTDTQYF. In DNA, the CDR3 is TGCGCCAGCAGCCTACTATTAGGAAGCACAGATACGCAGTATTTT.

This clonotype was found many times. The chain is built from TRBV12-5 and TRBJ2-1, with D possibly TRBD1 on 5 matching bases. CDR1 and CDR2 from the germline V gene are LGHNT and FRNRAP. Trimming left V 7 bases short and J 5 bases short, with 12 bases between. CDR3 length: 13 amino acids. The CDR3 coding sequence is TGTGCTAGTGCCCAGGGCATCCACAATGAGCAGTTCTTC. This encodes CASAQGIHNEQFF.

This clonotype appeared many times. The V call is TRBV11-2, the J call TRBJ2-5; 7 bases map to TRBD1. CDR3 size: 15 residues. Per the germline V gene, CDR1 is SGHAT and CDR2 is FQNNGV. V shed 2 bases and J 5 bases; nucleotides not matched to a gene: 8. CDR3 in amino acids: CASSLRDSAWETQYF. CDR3 DNA sequence: TGTGCCAGCAGCTTACGGGACAGCGCATGGGAGACCCAGTACTTC.

This clonotype was picked up many times. The rearrangement uses TRBV29-1 and TRBJ2-2; 11 bases map to TRBD1. V was pared by 6 bases and J by 2 bases, with 5 bases of the junction left unmatched. This CDR3 is 15 amino acids long. The V gene's germline CDR1 is SQVTM and CDR2 ANQGSEA. For the CDR3, the DNA is TGCAGCGTACTGGGACAGGGGGGCAACACCGGGGAGCTGTTTTTT. Protein: CSVLGQGGNTGELFF.

Ten or more counts support this clonotype. The chain couples TRBV7-2 to TRBJ2-1, with TRBD1 matching over 7 bases. Trimming cost V 1 base and J 6 bases; bases outside gene matches: 3. The CDR3 is 14 amino acids. Germline V gene lookup returns CDR1 SGHTA and CDR2 FQGNSA. CDR3 protein: CASSLDPGGNEQFF. Here the CDR3 DNA reads TGTGCCAGCAGCTTAGATCCAGGGGGCAATGAGCAGTTCTTC.

This clonotype was recorded at least ten times. This chain connects TRBV29-1 to TRBJ2-1; tentatively, D is TRBD2 (5 bases). V gave up 6 bases and J gave up 5 bases, with 14 bases separating them. Germline CDR1 reads SQVTM; CDR2 reads ANQGSEA. CDR3 length equals 13 residues. The CDR3: CSVRATDHNEQFF. The CDR3 coding sequence is TGCAGCGTGAGGGCCACGGACCACAATGAGCAGTTCTTC.

This clonotype was detected many times. The chain joins TRBV20-1 to TRBJ2-7; the D is unclear. The CDR3 length is 13 residues. Germline lookup yields CDR1 DFQATT and CDR2 SNEGSKA (reference sequence). Trimming took 3 bases from V and 6 from J, leaving 15 bases between them. CDR3 protein: CSASGLRLSEQYF. The DNA for the CDR3 is TGCAGTGCTAGTGGGCTAAGACTTTCCGAGCAGTACTTC.

The chain combines TRBV4-1 with TRBJ2-2, with a possible D match to TRBD2 (6 bases). Germline lookup yields CDR1 MGHRA and CDR2 YSYEKL. The CDR3 consists of 15 residues. Trimming shortened V by 3 bases and J by 6 bases, and 14 bases separated the two germline ends. CDR3 DNA: TGCGCCAGCAGCCACAACGGGGGATCTTCCGGGGAGCTGTTTTTT. As protein: CASSHNGGSSGELFF.

This chain links TRBV10-1 with TRBJ2-2; a possible D gene is TRBD2 (6 bases). Deletions cut 2 bases from V and 4 bases from J, with 20 bases between. Germline loops: CDR1 WNHNN, CDR2 SYGVQD (reference sequence). The CDR3 covers 18 residues. The CDR3 DNA follows: TGCGCCAGCAGTGAGGGGTACAGAACAAAAGCGGGCACCGGGGAGCTGTTTTTT. This gives the protein CASSEGYRTKAGTGELFF.

This clonotype has a count of ten or more. This rearrangement joins TRBV7-3 to TRBJ1-3; possible D gene TRBD1, 5 bases. Germline assignment: CDR1 SGHTA and CDR2 FQGTGA. Trimming shortened V by 1 base and J by 0 bases, and 16 bases separated the two germline ends. This CDR3 has 18 residues. CDR3 sequence (DNA): TGTGCCAGCAGCTTAATGTGGGGGGGAAGGACCTCTGGAAACACCATATATTTT. Its protein product is CASSLMWGGRTSGNTIYF.

The chain uses TRBV7-9 and TRBJ1-6, with a tentative D call TRBD1 (5 bases). There are 13 residues in the CDR3. Germline CDR1 reads SEHNR; CDR2 reads FQNEAQ (reference sequence). Trimming took off 5 bases at V and 15 bases at J, with 17 bases between the two ends. CDR3 nucleotide sequence: TGTGCCAGCAGCGGCGGGACGGCGAAAGACCTCCACTTT. It is translated as CASSGGTAKDLHF.

This clonotype was recorded many times. This sequence joins TRBV28 and TRBJ2-3; D is possibly TRBD1 (5 bases). V was clipped by 2 bases and J by 2 bases, with 17 bases between them. The CDR3 is 17 amino acids. Germline loops: CDR1 MDHEN, CDR2 SYDVKM. In nucleotides, the CDR3 is TGTGCCAGCAGTTTAAAGGGCGTCAGGGTGTACACAGATACGCAGTATTTT. Its translation: CASSLKGVRVYTDTQYF. Complete variable domain (other parts from reference TRBV28 and TRBJ2-3): DVKVTQSSRYLVKRTGEKVFLECVQDMDHENMFWYRQDPGLGLRLIYFSYDVKMKEKGDIPEGYSVSREKKERFSLILESASTNQTSMYLCASSLKGVRVYTDTQYFGPGTRLTVL.

This clonotype was recorded many times. The chain is built from TRBV5-1 and TRBJ2-7; D uncertain. The CDR3 contains 14 residues. The V and J ends lost 2 bases and 0 bases respectively, with 9 bases between them. The V gene's germline CDR1 is SGHRS and CDR2 YFSETQ. The CDR3 nucleotides are TGCGCCAGCAGCTTCGCCTGGGGCTCCTACGAGCAGTACTTC. It is translated as CASSFAWGSYEQYF.

This clonotype has at least ten counts. V is TRBV11-2 and J is TRBJ2-7; 7 positions agree with TRBD1. Trimming took 5 bases from V and 2 from J; bases not matched to a gene: 9. Germline V gene data show CDR1 as SGHAT and CDR2 as FQNNGV. This CDR3 has 15 amino acids. CDR3 loop: CASSPLDRATYEQYF. Written as DNA, the CDR3 is TGTGCCAGCAGCCCACTAGACAGGGCCACCTACGAGCAGTACTTC.

This clonotype was seen many times. This chain connects TRBV10-3 to TRBJ2-7; 9 bases agree with TRBD2. The CDR3 is 14 residues long. V lost 4 bases, J lost 0 bases, and 1 base stayed unmatched. The germline V gene has CDR1 ENHRY and CDR2 SYGVKD. The CDR3 region is CAISGSGSSYEQYF. CDR3 DNA sequence: TGTGCCATCAGTGGTAGCGGGAGCTCCTACGAGCAGTACTTC.

In this sample, this clonotype turned up a few times. The DNA for the CDR3 is TGTGCCAGCAGTGAACCAGGGAGCTCCTACGAGCAGTACTTC. Encoded protein: CASSEPGSSYEQYF. The chain carries TRBV25-1 and TRBJ2-7; tentatively, D is TRBD1 or TRBD2 (5 bases each). Per germline, CDR1 MGHDK and CDR2 SYGVNS. CDR3 length: 14 residues. V was shortened by 2 bases and J by 0 bases, with 8 bases between the two germline ends.

This clonotype turned up a few times. The CDR3 protein is CASSFRTDMGYTF. CDR3 DNA: TGTGCCAGCAGCTTTAGGACAGATATGGGCTACACCTTC. The rearrangement links TRBV14 to TRBJ1-2, with D possibly being TRBD1 (6 bases). The ends were cut back, 5 bases at V and 8 bases at J, with 15 bases in the middle. The CDR3 consists of 13 residues. The germline V gene encodes CDR1 SGHDN and CDR2 FVKESK. The full variable domain, rest sourced from reference TRBV14 and TRBJ1-2, is EAGVTQFPSHSVIEKGQTVTLRCDPISGHDNLYWYRRVMGKEIKFLLHFVKESKQDESGMPNNRFLAERTGGTYSTLKVQPAELEDSGVYFCASSFRTDMGYTFGSGTRLTVV.

This clonotype appeared a few times. The V call is TRBV2, the J call TRBJ1-5; 8 bases map to TRBD1. V was clipped by 6 bases and J by 3 bases; unmatched bases: 13. Germline CDR1 reads SNHLY; CDR2 reads FYNNEI. The CDR3 loop spans 17 amino acids. CDR3 DNA sequence: TGTGCCAGCAGGGACCCGACAGGGGAGGGGGTCAATCAGCCCCAGCATTTT. Its translation is CASRDPTGEGVNQPQHF.

This clonotype was observed many times. This rearrangement joins TRBV4-3 to TRBJ2-6; D gene unclear. The CDR3 consists of 17 residues. The germline CDR1 and CDR2 sequences are LGHNA and YSLEER. V dropped 3 bases and J dropped 2 bases, with 14 bases sitting between them. CDR3 sequence: CASSQGTSGTGANVLTF. The CDR3 DNA reads as TGCGCCAGCAGCCAGGGTACGTCTGGGACTGGGGCCAACGTCCTGACTTTC.

The V and J genes are TRBV5-1 and TRBJ2-7, with D maybe TRBD1 (5 bases). The V end was cut by 4 bases, the J end by 0 bases, with 14 bases between. From germline, CDR1 is SGHRS and CDR2 YFSETQ. The CDR3 loop spans 15 amino acids. In DNA, the CDR3 is TGCGCCAGCAGCGGTTCAGGGATAAACTCCTACGAGCAGTACTTC. Translation: CASSGSGINSYEQYF.